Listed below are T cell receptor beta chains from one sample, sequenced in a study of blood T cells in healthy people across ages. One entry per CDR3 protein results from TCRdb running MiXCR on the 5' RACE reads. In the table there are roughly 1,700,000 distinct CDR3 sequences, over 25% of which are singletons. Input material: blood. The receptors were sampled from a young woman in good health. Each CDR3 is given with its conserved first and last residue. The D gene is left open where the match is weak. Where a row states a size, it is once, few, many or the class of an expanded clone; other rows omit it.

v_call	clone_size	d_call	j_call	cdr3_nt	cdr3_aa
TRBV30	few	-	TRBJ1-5	TGTGCCTGGAGTCCTACCCCTCTAAGATTGAGCAATCAGCCCCAGCATTTT	CAWSPTPLRLSNQPQHF
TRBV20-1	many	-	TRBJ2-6	TGCAGTGCTAGAGTCCTAACCTCCGGGGCCAACGTCCTGACTTTC	CSARVLTSGANVLTF
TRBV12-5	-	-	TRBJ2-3	TGTGCTAGGGGCCCCAGGACACAATCGCAGTATTTT	CARGPRTQSQYF
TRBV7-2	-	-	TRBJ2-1	TGTGCCAGCAGCTCACAGGGGACTAGCTCCTACAATGAGCAGTTCTTC	CASSSQGTSSYNEQFF
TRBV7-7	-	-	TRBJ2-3	TGTGCCAGCAGCTTGAACGTCGGAGGTACGCAGTATTTT	CASSLNVGGTQYF
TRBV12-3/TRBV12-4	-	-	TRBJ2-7	TGTGCCAGCAGTGCTCGGTGGGGTCCCTACGAGCAGTACTTC	CASSARWGPYEQYF
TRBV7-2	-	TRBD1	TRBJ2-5	TGTGCCAGCAGCCTCAGACAGGGGGCCCTTCCCTCCCACTCCGAGGGAGAGACCCAGTACTTC	CASSLRQGALPSHSEGETQYF
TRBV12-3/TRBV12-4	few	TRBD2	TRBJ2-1	TGTGCCAGCACCCAGACTAGCGGGGGGAGGGATGAGCAGTTCTTC	CASTQTSGGRDEQFF
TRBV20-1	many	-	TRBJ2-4	TGCAGTGCTAGAGATCCAGGGTCCAAAAACATTCAGTACTTC	CSARDPGSKNIQYF
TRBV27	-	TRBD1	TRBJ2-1	TGTGCCAGCCAGTTTAAACTCCAGGGGGCAGACTACAATGAGCAGTTCTTC	CASQFKLQGADYNEQFF
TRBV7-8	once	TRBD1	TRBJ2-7	TGCGCCAGCAGCCAGGGGGATCAGGGAAACTACGAGCAGTACTTC	CASSQGDQGNYEQYF